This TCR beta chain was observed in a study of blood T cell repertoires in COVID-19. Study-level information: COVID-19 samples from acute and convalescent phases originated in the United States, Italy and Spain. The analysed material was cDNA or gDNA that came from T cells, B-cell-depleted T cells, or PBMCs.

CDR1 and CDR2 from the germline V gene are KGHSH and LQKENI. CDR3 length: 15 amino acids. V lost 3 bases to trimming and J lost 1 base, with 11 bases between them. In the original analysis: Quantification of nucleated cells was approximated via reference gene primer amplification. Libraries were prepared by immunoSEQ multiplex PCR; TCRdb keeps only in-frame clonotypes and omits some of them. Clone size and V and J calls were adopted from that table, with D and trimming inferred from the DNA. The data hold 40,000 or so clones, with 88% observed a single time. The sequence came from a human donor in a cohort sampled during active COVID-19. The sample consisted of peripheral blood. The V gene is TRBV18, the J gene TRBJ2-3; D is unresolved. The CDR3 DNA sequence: TGTGCCAGCTCACCGTCAAGCCCTGGCACAGATACGCAGTATTTT. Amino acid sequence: CASSPSSPGTDTQYF.